A single sample is the source of the 6 T cell receptor beta chains below, sequenced in a study of T-cell memory formation after mild COVID-19. TCRdb itself ran the 5' RACE reads through MiXCR, one entry per CDR3 protein. Of nearly 350,000 distinct CDR3 sequences in the sample, around 13% are singletons; the top ten hold 20% to 25%. Material for sequencing was PBMCs or a T cell subset sorted from them (not recorded which). The source is a man aged 18 to 30 who had mild COVID-19 (a few samples of this study predate the infection). Cell type and time point are not known.

This clonotype showed up just a few times. This chain links TRBV15 with TRBJ2-3; D unclear. The ends were cut back, 8 bases at V and 6 bases at J, with 9 bases in the middle. This CDR3 has 11 residues. Per the germline V gene, CDR1 is LNHNV and CDR2 is YYDKDF (reference sequence). CDR3 sequence: CATQSPDTQYF. In DNA form, the CDR3 reads TGTGCCACCCAGTCTCCGGATACGCAGTATTTT.

The J gene is TRBJ2-2, the V gene TRBV12-3 or TRBV12-4; possible D gene TRBD1, 6 bases. The CDR3 has 14 residues. Trimming stripped 6 bases from V and 4 bases from J, with 12 bases between. CDR3 sequence: CASRLTGTTGELFF. The DNA for the CDR3 is TGTGCCAGCAGGCTAACAGGGACCACCGGGGAGCTGTTTTTT.

The chain uses TRBV29-1 and TRBJ1-1, with 8 positions matching TRBD1. J lost 0 bases, V lost 8 bases, and 8 bases had no gene match. The germline V gene encodes CDR1 SQVTM and CDR2 ANQGSEA. The CDR3 sequence is 14 residues long. For the CDR3, the DNA is TGCAGCACACGGACAGGGCCGCTGAACACTGAAGCTTTCTTT. This gives the protein CSTRTGPLNTEAFF.

A few counts support this clonotype. The rearrangement uses TRBV29-1 and TRBJ2-7; either TRBD1 or TRBD2 may fit D (5 bases each). CDR1 is SQVTM, CDR2 ANQGSEA, per germline. The CDR3 length is 12 residues. Trimming removed 6 bases at V and 3 bases at J, with 12 bases between. Here the CDR3 DNA reads TGCAGCGTCCGAGGGGACCACTACGAGCAGTACTTC. Encoded protein: CSVRGDHYEQYF.

This chain connects TRBV24-1 to TRBJ1-5; TRBD1 is a possible D gene (6 bases). Germline loops: CDR1 KGHDR, CDR2 SFDVKD. CDR3 length equals 14 residues. Trimming removed 3 bases from V and 9 bases from J, with 14 bases in between. The CDR3 DNA reads TGTGCCACCAGTGATACAGGGAACTTTCGGCCCCAGCATTTT. Translated: CATSDTGNFRPQHF.

Ten or more counts support this clonotype. The genes are TRBV5-1 and TRBJ1-1, with D unclear. Trimming took off 3 bases at V and 1 base at J, with 13 bases between the two ends. The CDR3 consists of 15 residues. Germline CDR1 is SGHRS and CDR2 is YFSETQ. For the CDR3, the DNA is TGCGCCAGCAGCTGGGCTGGGGATTCGAACACTGAAGCTTTCTTT. Protein product: CASSWAGDSNTEAFF.